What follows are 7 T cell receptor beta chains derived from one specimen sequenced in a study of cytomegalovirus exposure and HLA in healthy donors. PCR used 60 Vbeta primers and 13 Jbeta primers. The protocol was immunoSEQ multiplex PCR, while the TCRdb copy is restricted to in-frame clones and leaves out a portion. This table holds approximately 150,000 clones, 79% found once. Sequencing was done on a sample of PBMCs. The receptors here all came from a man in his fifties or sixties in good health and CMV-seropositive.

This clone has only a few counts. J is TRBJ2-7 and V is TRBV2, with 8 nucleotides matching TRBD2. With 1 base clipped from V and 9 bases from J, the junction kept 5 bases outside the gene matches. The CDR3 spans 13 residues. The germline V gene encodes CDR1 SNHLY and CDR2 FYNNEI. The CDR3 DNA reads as TGTGCCAGCAGTGAAGACGGCAGCGGGGGGCAGTACTTC. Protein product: CASSEDGSGGQYF. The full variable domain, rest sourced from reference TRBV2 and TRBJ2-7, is EPEVTQTPSHQVTQMGQEVILRCVPISNHLYFYWYRQILGQKVEFLVSFYNNEISEKSEIFDDQFSVERPDGSNFTLKIRSTKLEDSAMYFCASSEDGSGGQYFGPGTRLTVT.

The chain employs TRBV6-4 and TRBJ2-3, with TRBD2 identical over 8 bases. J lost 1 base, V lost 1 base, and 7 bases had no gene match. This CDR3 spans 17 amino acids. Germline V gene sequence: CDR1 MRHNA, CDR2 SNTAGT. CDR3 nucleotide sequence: TGTGCCAGCAGTGACTTCGAGCGGGAGCGAGGCACAGATACGCAGTATTTT. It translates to CASSDFERERGTDTQYF.

The DNA for the CDR3 is TGTGCCAGTAGTAGTTTGACAGGGCAGGAAGATACGCAGTATTTT. It encodes CASSSLTGQEDTQYF. The J gene is TRBJ2-3, the V gene TRBV19, with 7 bases matching TRBD1. The CDR3 is made up of 15 amino acids. Germline V CDR1 and CDR2: LNHDA, SQIVND (reference sequence). Trimming took 4 bases from V and 5 from J; bases not matched to a gene: 9.

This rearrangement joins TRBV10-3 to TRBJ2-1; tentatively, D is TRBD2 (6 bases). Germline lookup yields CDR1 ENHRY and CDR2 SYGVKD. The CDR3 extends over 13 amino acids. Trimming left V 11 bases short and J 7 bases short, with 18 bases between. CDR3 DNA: TGTGCCTCCTCGGAACTAGCCCAAAATGAGCAGTTCTTC. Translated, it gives CASSELAQNEQFF.

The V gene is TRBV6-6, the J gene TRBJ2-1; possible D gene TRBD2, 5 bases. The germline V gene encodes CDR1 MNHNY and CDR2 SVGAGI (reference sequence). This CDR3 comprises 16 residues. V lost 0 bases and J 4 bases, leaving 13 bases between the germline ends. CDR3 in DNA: TGTGCCAGCAGTTACTCGAATCTCGCGGGTTACAATGAGCAGTTCTTC. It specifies CASSYSNLAGYNEQFF.

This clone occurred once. The CDR3 protein is CASSPKTGGSQPQHF. CDR3 nucleotides: TGTGCCAGCAGTCCCAAAACAGGGGGCAGCCAGCCCCAGCATTTT. This rearrangement joins TRBV6-1 to TRBJ1-5, with 9 bases identical to TRBD1. Trimming took 5 bases from V and 7 from J; bases not matched to a gene: 9. Germline CDR1 reads MNHNS; CDR2 reads SASEGT. The CDR3 extends over 15 amino acids.

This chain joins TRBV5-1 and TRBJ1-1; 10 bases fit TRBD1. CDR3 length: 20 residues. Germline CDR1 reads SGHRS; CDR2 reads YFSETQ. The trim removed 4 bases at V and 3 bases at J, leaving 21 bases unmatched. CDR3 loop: CASSGDVRDRGLLGDTEAFF. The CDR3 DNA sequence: TGCGCCAGCAGCGGAGACGTTAGGGACAGGGGTCTTCTGGGGGACACTGAAGCTTTCTTT.